This paragraph covers one TCR beta chain sequence. The study drew its donors from healthy HIV-negative adults without recent acute infections or vaccinations. The data stem from a study of shared clonotypes between healthy human individuals. The authors loaded around 220 ng DNA, 25,000 to 30,000 T cell genomes, into sorted-subset replicate PCRs. Sequencing was performed with immunoSEQ multiplex PCR; in TCRdb, only in-frame clones are kept and a portion is missing. The sample lists roughly 2.4 million clones; about 94% were seen once. This CDR3 is 15 amino acids long. V was shortened by 2 bases and J by 3 bases, with 14 bases between the two germline ends. The germline V gene has CDR1 LNHNV and CDR2 YYDKDF (reference sequence).

The TCR sequence derives from a man younger than 30 in good health. The V and J genes are TRBV15 and TRBJ2-7, with TRBD2 as a possible D gene (5 bases). The material sequenced was naive CD4+ T cells sorted from blood. Subset of the sample: CD45RA+ positively selected. The CDR3 nucleotides read TGTGCCACCAGCAGACTTACGGGGAGTTACTACGAGCAGTACTTC. Its translation is CATSRLTGSYYEQYF.